This T cell receptor (beta chain) is drawn from a study of T cells in Graves' hyperthyroidism and ophthalmopathy. At the level of the study: Once the initial diagnosis was made, peripheral blood was obtained before any treatment. Study findings and constraints: Peripheral blood also featured most of the thyroid clonotypes expanded above 0.001. A 13 V-J model separated ophthalmopathy from stable hyperthyroidism.

Template material for amplifying TCR beta CDR3 regions consisted of RNA transcripts. The primer set for the first-round RT-PCR of the TCR CDR3 was HTBI. MiXCR was run by TCRdb on the multiplex PCR reads, yielding one entry per CDR3 protein. The sample yields around 380,000 distinct CDR3 sequences, approximately 13% seen once. This clonotype was observed many times. The antigen is undetermined. Patients between 18 and 65 years old had hyperthyroidism, newly diagnosed and lasting under 2 months. The germline gives CDR1 MGHDK, CDR2 SYGVNS. Trimming cost V 1 base and J 8 bases; bases outside gene matches: 5. This CDR3 has 15 amino acids.

This sequence joins TRBV25-1 and TRBJ1-4, with 9 bases identical to TRBD1. Sequences were obtained from blood. This receptor was taken from a man between 25 and 39 years old with Graves' hyperthyroidism that later progressed to Graves' ophthalmopathy. The CDR3 DNA follows: TGTGCCAGCAGTGAATTGGGACAGGGAAGGGAAAAACTGTTTTTT. Amino acids: CASSELGQGREKLFF.